This TCR beta chain emerged from a study of T cells in Graves' hyperthyroidism and ophthalmopathy. Overall study: Before any treatment, at initial diagnosis, peripheral blood was collected.

Out of 10 ml of fresh peripheral blood came the PBMCs. Germline V lookup: CDR1 SEHNR, CDR2 FQNEAQ (reference sequence). The CDR3 is 18 amino acids. Unmatched junction bases numbered 11, after V lost 2 bases and J lost 6 bases. This clonotype was seen at least ten times. Its target is unknown. Amplified regions were TCR beta CDR3 sequences from RNA transcripts. Carried out on the TCR CDR3, a first-round RT-PCR used the HTBI primer set. TCRdb used MiXCR to reprocess the multiplex PCR reads, holding one entry per CDR3 protein. The table records roughly 700,000 distinct CDR3 sequences, approximately 15% of them present only once. General study results and limits: Blood also carried most thyroid clonotypes expanded above 0.001.

V is TRBV7-9 and J is TRBJ2-3; 13 nucleotides match TRBD2. The TCR sequence derives from a man in his forties or fifties with Graves' hyperthyroidism. The sequenced material came from blood. The DNA of the CDR3 is TGTGCCAGCAGCTTACTCAGAGGACTAGCGGGAGTAGGTGATACGCAGTATTTT. Protein: CASSLLRGLAGVGDTQYF.